The source of this T cell receptor (beta chain) is a study of CD8 T cells in ankylosing spondylitis (TCRdb year 2017). Turning to the overall study: T cell receptor beta repertoires were profiled in healthy donors and ankylosing spondylitis patients so that disease-linked TCR variants could be found. The full study cohort was made up of 25 ankylosing spondylitis patients and 95 to 130 healthy donors. Peripheral blood was sampled, and synovial fluid was additionally collected from ankylosing spondylitis patients. What the study reported, not specific to this receptor: In peripheral blood, the disease-linked clones were found at relatively low frequencies and had a CD8+ phenotype. According to the report, matched synovial fluid samples from ankylosing spondylitis patients were significantly enriched for the disease-linked clones. Some motif variants had previously been reported in the synovial fluid and blood of reactive arthritis patients, which suggests shared mechanisms of disease initiation. A TCR beta motif made up of 7 to 9 highly homologous amino acid variants appeared to be characteristic of blood from ankylosing spondylitis patients.

V gives up 3 bases and J gives up 4 bases, and the segment between their germline ends measures 8 bases. Its CDR3 holds 13 amino acids, cysteine through phenylalanine. The kept DNA is CDR3 alone, 39 bases in frame from the first base. For CDR1 and CDR2, the germline V gene (reference sequence) lists SEHNR and FQNEAQ. Sequencing instrument: Illumina HiSeq 2500. Quantitative 5'-RACE with molecular barcodes was used to prepare TCR beta libraries. The study's processing was this. A new computational method based on a probabilistic model of VDJ rearrangement was used to identify disease-linked TCR variants. The public reads were reanalyzed by TCRdb: fastp trimming at Q25, MiXCR alignment, in-frame beta chains only. Rows merge per CDR3 protein into single entries with the most common DNA and genes. None of the V and J calls come from the authors' own analysis; TCRdb made them. A total of about 500,000 distinct CDR3 sequences appear in this sample, more than 9.5% of them only once. Clones ranked in the top ten supply under 7.5% of the sample.

This clonotype was found many times. Its antigen has not been determined. No base quality information exists; no much larger clone differs at one position. This chain is built from TRBV7-9 and TRBJ2-3; no confident D gene assignment can be made. The material sequenced was blood, either unsorted or a sorted T cell fraction (not recorded which). The clonotype was recovered from a male donor with ankylosing spondylitis. Here is the DNA: TGTGCCAGCAGCTTTAGGAAAGCAGATACGCAGTATTTT. The translation is CASSFRKADTQYF.